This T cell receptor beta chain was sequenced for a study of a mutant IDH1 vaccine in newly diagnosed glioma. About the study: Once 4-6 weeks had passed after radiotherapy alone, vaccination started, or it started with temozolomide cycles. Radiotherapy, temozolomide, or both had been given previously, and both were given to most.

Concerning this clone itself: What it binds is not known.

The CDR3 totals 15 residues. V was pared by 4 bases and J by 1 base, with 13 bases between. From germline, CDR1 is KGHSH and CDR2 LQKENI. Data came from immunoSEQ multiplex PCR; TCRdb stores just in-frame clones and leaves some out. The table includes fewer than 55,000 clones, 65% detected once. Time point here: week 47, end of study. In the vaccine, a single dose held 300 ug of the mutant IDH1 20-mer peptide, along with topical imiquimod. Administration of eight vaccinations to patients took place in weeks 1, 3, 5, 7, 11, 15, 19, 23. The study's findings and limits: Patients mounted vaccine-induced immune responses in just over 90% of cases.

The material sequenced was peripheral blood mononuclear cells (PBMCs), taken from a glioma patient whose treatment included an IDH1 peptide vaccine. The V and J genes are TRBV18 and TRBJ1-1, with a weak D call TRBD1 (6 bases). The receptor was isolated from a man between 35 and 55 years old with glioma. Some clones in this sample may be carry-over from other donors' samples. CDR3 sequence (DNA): TGTGCCAGCTCACGGGGGCCGGGGGCGAACACTGAAGCTTTCTTT. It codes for CASSRGPGANTEAFF.